The clone carrying this T cell receptor (beta chain) has just one count. Antigen specificity is unknown. The sample originates from a study of PD-1 blockade in classical Hodgkin lymphoma. On the study more broadly: Intravenous nivolumab at 3 mg/kg was given to patients every 2 weeks. General study results and limits: Complete responders' baseline diversity resembled that of newly diagnosed patients. Lower baseline TCR diversity was reported for newly diagnosed patients than for healthy donors.

Method: immunoSEQ multiplex PCR; TCRdb's copy keeps in-frame clones and lacks some. The sample has 10,000 to 15,000 clones; about 80% are singletons. Indicated time point: cycle 4 day 1 (C4D1), after 5 to 7 weeks of nivolumab. Every patient was affected by relapse after autologous stem cell transplantation, while exposure to brentuximab vedotin was not uniform. Magnetic negative selection was used to purify CD4+ T cells from PBMCs that had been thawed. V was trimmed by 0 bases and J by 1 base, leaving 1 base between them. Per the germline V gene, CDR1 is SGDLS and CDR2 is YYNGEE. This CDR3 contains 12 residues.

V and J are TRBV9 and TRBJ2-5, with no clear D. The clonotype originates from a human donor with classical Hodgkin lymphoma. Sequencing used CD4+ T cells from blood, obtained before the fourth cycle of nivolumab. The CDR3 loop reads CASSVGQETQYF. For the CDR3, the DNA is TGTGCCAGCAGCGTAGGCCAAGAGACCCAGTACTTC.